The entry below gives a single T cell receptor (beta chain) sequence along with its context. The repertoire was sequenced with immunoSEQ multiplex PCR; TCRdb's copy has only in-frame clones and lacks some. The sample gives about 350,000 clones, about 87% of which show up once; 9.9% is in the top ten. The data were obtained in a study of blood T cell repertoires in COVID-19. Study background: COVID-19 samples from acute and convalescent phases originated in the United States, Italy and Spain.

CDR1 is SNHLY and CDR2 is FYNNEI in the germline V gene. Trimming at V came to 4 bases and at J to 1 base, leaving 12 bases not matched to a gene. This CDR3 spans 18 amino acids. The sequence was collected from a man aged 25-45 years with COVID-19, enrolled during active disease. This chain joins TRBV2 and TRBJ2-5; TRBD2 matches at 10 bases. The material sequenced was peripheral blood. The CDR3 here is CASSGTSGALTIQETQYF. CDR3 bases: TGTGCCAGCAGTGGGACTAGCGGAGCCCTAACCATCCAAGAGACCCAGTACTTC.